The next 19 T cell receptor beta chains were all read from a single sample in a study of T cell repertoires in cytomegalovirus infection. What these receptors recognize is not known. From the reads, TCRdb called clonotypes with MiXCR, one entry per CDR3 protein. The sample has approximately 56,000 distinct CDR3 sequences, less than 20% seen once; the top ten hold around 80%. The sequencing used CD8+ T cells from cultured PBMCs, collected from culture after CMV antigen stimulation. Every receptor here comes from a human donor in good health (CMV status not recorded). Some clones in this sample may be carry-over from other donors' samples.

V is TRBV27 and J is TRBJ1-2; D is uncertain. Germline V gene sequence: CDR1 MNHEY, CDR2 SMNVEV (reference sequence). V was trimmed by 10 bases and J by 6 bases, leaving 12 bases between them. The CDR3 covers 11 residues. CDR3: CATSGENGYTF. For the CDR3, the DNA is TGTGCCACCAGCGGTGAGAATGGCTACACCTTC.

This chain connects TRBV12-3 or TRBV12-4 to TRBJ2-3; tentative D call: TRBD2 (5 bases). The CDR3 runs to 14 residues. V dropped 5 bases and J dropped 0 bases, with 9 bases sitting between them. Written as DNA, the CDR3 is TGTGCCAGCAGTAATTGGGAGAGCACAGATACGCAGTATTTT. It encodes CASSNWESTDTQYF.

This clonotype has at least ten counts. The chain carries TRBV4-1 and TRBJ2-5; 9 nucleotides agree with TRBD1. Germline V gives CDR1 MGHRA, CDR2 YSYEKL. After removal of 5 bases from V and 0 bases from J, the junction contained 4 bases not matched to a gene. The length of the CDR3 is 15 residues. In DNA, the CDR3 is TGCGCCAGCAGCGGGACAGGGATGGACCAAGAGACCCAGTACTTC. Translating gives CASSGTGMDQETQYF.

The chain combines TRBV20-1 with TRBJ2-1; 10 positions match TRBD2. From germline, CDR1 is DFQATT and CDR2 SNEGSKA (reference sequence). The V and J ends lost 0 bases and 4 bases, in that order; junction bases with no gene match: 9. CDR3 length: 17 amino acids. CDR3 coding DNA: TGCAGTGCTAGAGATCTGGCTAGCGGGGGACTTTACAATGAGCAGTTCTTC. Amino acids: CSARDLASGGLYNEQFF.

The rearrangement joins TRBV3-1 to TRBJ1-5, with TRBD1 as a possible D gene (5 bases). The CDR3 is 19 amino acids. The germline V and J ends were trimmed by 3 bases and 1 base, with 22 bases remaining between them. Per the germline V gene, CDR1 is LGHDT and CDR2 is YNNKEL (reference sequence). This CDR3 reads CASSHSTGGGGVSNQPQHF. In DNA form, the CDR3 reads TGTGCCAGCAGCCATAGTACAGGTGGCGGAGGGGTGAGCAATCAGCCCCAGCATTTT.

V gene TRBV12-3 or TRBV12-4 combines with J gene TRBJ1-6; D possibly corresponds to TRBD1 (6 bases). The CDR3 loop spans 17 amino acids. V gave up 1 base and J gave up 14 bases, with 24 bases separating them. The CDR3 region has the DNA TGTGCCAGCAGTTTAGAGCAGGGGAAGGGCTCACTCTGGGCCCTCCACTTT. This gives the protein CASSLEQGKGSLWALHF.

J is TRBJ1-2 and V is TRBV6-6, with D perhaps matching TRBD1 (5 bases). Germline values: CDR1 MNHNY, CDR2 SVGAGI (reference sequence). V gave up 9 bases and J gave up 1 base, with 18 bases separating them. This CDR3 comprises 15 residues. CDR3 region: CASYLGTRNNYGYTF. Written as DNA, the CDR3 is TGTGCCAGTTACCTAGGGACGCGAAATAACTATGGCTACACCTTC.

This sequence joins TRBV11-2 and TRBJ1-2; a weak D match, TRBD1 (6 bases). Germline loops: CDR1 SGHAT, CDR2 FQNNGV. V was clipped by 2 bases and J by 6 bases, with 10 bases between them. The CDR3 loop spans 13 amino acids. The CDR3 DNA follows: TGTGCCAGCAGCTTAAGACACAGGGATGGCTACACCTTC. Its protein product is CASSLRHRDGYTF.

As DNA, the CDR3 is TGCAGCGTTGAAGATCGGGACAGGCAGGCGGGTGGCTACACCTTC. This sequence encodes CSVEDRDRQAGGYTF. The chain links TRBV29-1 to TRBJ1-2; 8 bases agree with TRBD1. The length of the CDR3 is 15 residues. The V and J ends lost 0 bases and 7 bases, in that order; junction bases with no gene match: 10. Germline loops: CDR1 SQVTM, CDR2 ANQGSEA.

The gene calls are TRBV7-9 and TRBJ1-1; D remains ambiguous. The V end was cut by 4 bases, the J end by 4 bases, with 13 bases between. The CDR3 spans 14 residues. The germline V gene has CDR1 SEHNR and CDR2 FQNEAQ (reference sequence). This CDR3 is CASSSTARFTEAFF. In nucleotides, the CDR3 is TGTGCCAGCAGCTCAACAGCCCGTTTCACTGAAGCTTTCTTT.

V is TRBV6-2 or TRBV6-3 and J is TRBJ2-7; TRBD1 agrees at 10 bases. The CDR3 is made up of 14 amino acids. After removal of 2 bases from V and 2 bases from J, the junction contained 0 bases not matched to a gene. In germline, CDR1 is MNHEY, CDR2 SVGEGT. The CDR3 DNA follows: TGTGCCAGCAGTTACGGGACAGGGGCCTACGAGCAGTACTTC. Translated, it gives CASSYGTGAYEQYF.

In its sample, this clonotype was seen a few times. The rearrangement joins TRBV27 to TRBJ2-7, with TRBD1 matching 7 bases. Germline CDR1 MNHEY, CDR2 SMNVEV (reference sequence). Trimming removed 5 bases from V and 3 bases from J; junction bases left unmatched: 10. The CDR3 is 15 amino acids. CDR3 sequence: CASSPMTGSNYEQYF. CDR3 bases: TGTGCCAGCAGTCCTATGACAGGGAGTAACTACGAGCAGTACTTC.

Only a few counts were recorded for this clonotype. The CDR3: CASWTSYSNQPQHF. The CDR3 DNA reads TGTGCCAGCTGGACCTCATATAGCAATCAGCCCCAGCATTTT. The chain links TRBV6-2 or TRBV6-3 to TRBJ1-5; no reliable D call. In germline, CDR1 is MNHEY, CDR2 SVGEGT. The CDR3 is 14 residues long. Trimming removed 8 bases at V and 0 bases at J, with 11 bases between.

The J gene is TRBJ1-1, the V gene TRBV6-2 or TRBV6-3; D possibly corresponds to TRBD1 (5 bases). Trimming removed 2 bases from V and 4 bases from J, with 8 bases in between. Germline CDR1 is MNHEY and CDR2 is SVGEGT. This CDR3 has 13 amino acids. CDR3 sequence reads: CASSYTGGTEAFF. The CDR3 nucleotides are TGTGCCAGCAGTTACACGGGGGGCACTGAAGCTTTCTTT.

This clonotype was found a few times. V gene TRBV7-3 combines with J gene TRBJ1-1; D gene unclear. The germline V and J ends were trimmed by 2 bases and 0 bases, with 13 bases remaining between them. CDR3 size: 16 residues. Per the germline V gene, CDR1 is SGHTA and CDR2 is FQGTGA. CDR3: CASSLLGPVMNTEAFF. CDR3 DNA: TGTGCCAGCAGCTTATTAGGGCCAGTTATGAACACTGAAGCTTTCTTT.

This rearrangement joins TRBV7-6 to TRBJ2-5; D uncertain. The germline V gene encodes CDR1 SGHVS and CDR2 FNYEAQ. With 2 bases removed from V and 2 bases from J, the gap between germline ends came to 12 bases. The CDR3 length is 15 residues. Here the CDR3 reads CASSLRLGPQETQYF. The CDR3 bases are TGTGCCAGCAGCTTAAGGTTAGGTCCACAAGAGACCCAGTACTTC.

This clonotype was observed a few times. The chain joins TRBV4-1 to TRBJ1-1; possible D gene TRBD1, 5 bases. Trimming stripped 3 bases from V and 5 bases from J, with 25 bases between. Germline values: CDR1 MGHRA, CDR2 YSYEKL. The CDR3 length is 18 residues. CDR3 DNA sequence: TGCGCCAGCAGCCACTCATGGGACGGGACCCGGGCGGAAACTGAAGCTTTCTTT. Amino acid sequence: CASSHSWDGTRAETEAFF.

This clonotype occurred a few times. The chain has TRBV27 and TRBJ2-2, with TRBD1 as a possible D gene (6 bases). The CDR3 covers 16 residues. Trimming cost V 5 bases and J 2 bases, with 15 bases left between them. Germline CDR1 is MNHEY and CDR2 is SMNVEV (reference sequence). CDR3 loop: CASSPARQVNTGELFF. The CDR3 DNA reads TGTGCCAGCAGTCCCGCCCGACAGGTTAACACCGGGGAGCTGTTTTTT.

This clonotype was observed a few times. This rearrangement joins TRBV5-6 to TRBJ2-1; D possibly corresponds to TRBD2 (5 bases). Trimming took 3 bases from V and 5 from J, leaving 15 bases between them. The CDR3 is made up of 15 amino acids. Germline CDR1 is SGHDT and CDR2 is YYEEEE. CDR3 coding DNA: TGTGCCAGCAGCTGGGCGGGCCTAATTAACAATGAGCAGTTCTTC. This codes for CASSWAGLINNEQFF.